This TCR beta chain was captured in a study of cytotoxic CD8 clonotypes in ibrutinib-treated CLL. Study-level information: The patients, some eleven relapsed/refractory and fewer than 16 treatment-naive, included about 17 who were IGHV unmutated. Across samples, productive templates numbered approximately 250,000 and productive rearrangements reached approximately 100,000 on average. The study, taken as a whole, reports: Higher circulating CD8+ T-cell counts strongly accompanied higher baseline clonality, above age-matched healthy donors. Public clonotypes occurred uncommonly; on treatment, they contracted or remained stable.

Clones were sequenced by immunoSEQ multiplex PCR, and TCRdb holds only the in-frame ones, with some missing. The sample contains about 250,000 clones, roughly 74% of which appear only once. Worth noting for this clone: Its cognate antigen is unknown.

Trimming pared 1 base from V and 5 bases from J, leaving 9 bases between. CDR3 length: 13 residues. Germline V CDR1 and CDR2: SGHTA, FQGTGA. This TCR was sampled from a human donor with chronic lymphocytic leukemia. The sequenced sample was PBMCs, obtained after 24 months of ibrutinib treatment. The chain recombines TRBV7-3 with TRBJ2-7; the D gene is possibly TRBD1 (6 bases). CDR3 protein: CASSLMAGDEQYF. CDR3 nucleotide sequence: TGTGCCAGCAGCTTAATGGCAGGGGACGAGCAGTACTTC.